This T cell receptor beta chain is from a study of molecular identifiers for immune sequencing clone quantification. Libraries for naive CD8 T cells, which were made from approximately 20,000 to 1,000,000 sorted cells, drew on 10%, 30% or 50% of the RNA. For naive CD8 T cells, sorting used the CD8+CD4-CCR7+CD45RA+ phenotype. TCRdb processed the PCR reads anew with MiXCR; each CDR3 protein has one entry. The sample has approximately 630,000 distinct CDR3 sequences; roughly 27% are singletons. Findings and caveats of the study: Among about a million naive cells, spiked Jurkat TCR RNA from a single cell was reportedly detectable. For effector cells, clones above 20 RNA copies held over 98% of molecules; for naive cells, under 1%.

The CDR3 runs to 14 residues. The germline CDR1 and CDR2 sequences are LNHDA and SQIVND (reference sequence). V dropped 11 bases and J dropped 4 bases, with 19 bases sitting between them. This clonotype has only a few counts. The antigen is undetermined. The J gene is TRBJ2-3, the V gene TRBV19, with D possibly being TRBD2 (6 bases). The sample taken for sequencing was naive CD8+ T cells from blood, with Jurkat cell RNA spiked in. Subset described: FACS-sorted CD8+CD4-CCR7+CD45RA+ naive T cells. This TCR derives from a human donor in good health. Some libraries in this study had Jurkat cell RNA spiked in. CDR3 coding DNA: TGTGCCCCTAGGAGGGGTATAGTTGCAGATACGCAGTATTTT. Protein sequence: CAPRRGIVADTQYF.